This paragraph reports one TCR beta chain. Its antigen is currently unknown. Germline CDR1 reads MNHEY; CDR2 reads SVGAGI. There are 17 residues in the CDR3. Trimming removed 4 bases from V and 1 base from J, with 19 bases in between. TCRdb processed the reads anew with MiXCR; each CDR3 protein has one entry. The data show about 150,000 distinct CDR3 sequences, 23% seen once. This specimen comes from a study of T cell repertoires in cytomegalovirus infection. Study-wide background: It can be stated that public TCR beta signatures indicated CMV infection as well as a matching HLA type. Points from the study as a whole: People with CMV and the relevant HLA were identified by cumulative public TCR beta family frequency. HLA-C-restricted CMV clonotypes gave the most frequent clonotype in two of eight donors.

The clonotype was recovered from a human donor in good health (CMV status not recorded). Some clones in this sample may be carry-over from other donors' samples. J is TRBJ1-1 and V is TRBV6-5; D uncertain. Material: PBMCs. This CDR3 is CASSSRSPSGKNTEAFF. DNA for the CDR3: TGTGCCAGCAGTTCCAGGAGCCCCTCAGGAAAGAACACTGAAGCTTTCTTT.